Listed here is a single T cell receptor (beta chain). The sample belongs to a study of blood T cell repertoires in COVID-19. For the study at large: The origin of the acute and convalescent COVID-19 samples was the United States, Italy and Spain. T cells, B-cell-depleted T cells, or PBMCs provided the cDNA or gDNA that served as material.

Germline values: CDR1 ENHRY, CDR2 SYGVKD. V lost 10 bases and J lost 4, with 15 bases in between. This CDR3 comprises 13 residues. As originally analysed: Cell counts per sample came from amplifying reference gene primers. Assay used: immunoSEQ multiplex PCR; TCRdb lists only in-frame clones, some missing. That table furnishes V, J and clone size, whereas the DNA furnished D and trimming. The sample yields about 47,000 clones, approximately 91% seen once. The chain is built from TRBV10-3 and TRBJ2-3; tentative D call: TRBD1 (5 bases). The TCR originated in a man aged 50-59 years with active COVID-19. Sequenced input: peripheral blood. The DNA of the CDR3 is TGTGCCACCCAGGCCCAGGGCCCAGATACGCAGTATTTT. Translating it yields CATQAQGPDTQYF.